Listed below are T cell receptor beta chains from one sample, sequenced in a study of blood T cell repertoires in COVID-19. Clones were sequenced by immunoSEQ multiplex PCR, and TCRdb holds only the in-frame ones, with some missing. The sample has nearly 110,000 clones, more than 70% seen once. Sequencing was done on a sample of peripheral blood. Receptor source: a man aged 65-85 years with acute or convalescent COVID-19. CDR3s include the opening cysteine and the closing phenylalanine or tryptophan. D genes are given only for firm matches. Expanded clones get a size class; other rows say once, few or many, or leave the size out.

abundance,v_gene,j_gene,d_gene,CDR3aa,CDR3nt
.,TRBV9,TRBJ1-1,.,CASTGGHLNTEAFF,TGTGCCAGCACGGGGGGCCACTTGAACACTGAAGCTTTCTTT
few,TRBV11-3,TRBJ2-3,TRBD2,CASSPRLAGGGTDTQYF,TGTGCCAGCAGCCCCAGGCTAGCGGGGGGAGGCACAGATACGCAGTATTTT
.,TRBV11-3,TRBJ1-6,.,CASSLGGPDSPLHF,TGTGCCAGCAGCTTAGGAGGCCCCGATTCACCCCTCCACTTT
.,TRBV29-1,TRBJ1-5,TRBD1,CSVEDRDRGENQPQHF,TGCAGCGTTGAAGACCGGGACAGGGGAGAAAATCAGCCCCAGCATTTT
.,TRBV3-1/TRBV3-2,TRBJ1-3,.,CASSQNPGNFLYF,TGTGCCAGCAGCCAAAATCCCGGGAATTTTTTATATTTT
.,TRBV9,TRBJ2-6,TRBD1,CASSFQGDRGVSSGANVLTF,TGTGCCAGCAGTTTCCAGGGTGACAGGGGTGTCAGCTCTGGGGCCAACGTCCTGACTTTC
.,TRBV18,TRBJ1-5,TRBD1,CASSSSQGVDNQPQHF,TGTGCCAGCTCATCGTCACAGGGGGTGGACAATCAGCCCCAGCATTTT
.,TRBV7-9,TRBJ2-1,TRBD2,CASSQFLTSGGFDEQFF,TGTGCCAGCAGCCAATTTTTGACTAGCGGGGGGTTTGATGAGCAGTTCTTC
.,TRBV6-5,TRBJ1-2,TRBD1,CATGQGGYGYTF,TGTGCCACCGGACAGGGGGGCTATGGCTACACCTTC
.,TRBV5-1,TRBJ2-3,.,CASIRDSSTDTQYF,TGCGCCAGCATCCGGGACTCAAGCACAGATACGCAGTATTTT
once,TRBV11-2,TRBJ1-2,.,CASSSVQGGYGYTF,TGTGCCAGCAGCTCGGTACAGGGTGGCTATGGCTACACCTTC
.,TRBV5-6,TRBJ2-3,.,CASSLSAGITDTQYF,TGTGCCAGCAGCTTAAGCGCGGGGATCACAGATACGCAGTATTTT
.,TRBV18,TRBJ2-7,.,CASSRGHGGEYEQYF,TGTGCCAGCTCACGAGGACACGGTGGGGAATACGAGCAGTACTTC
.,TRBV11-2,TRBJ2-7,.,CASSWVGGSTSYEQYF,TGTGCCAGCAGCTGGGTGGGGGGATCCACCTCCTACGAGCAGTACTTC
.,TRBV12-3/TRBV12-4,TRBJ2-2,.,CASSLKGDGELFF,TGTGCCAGCAGTTTAAAGGGAGACGGGGAGCTGTTTTTT
.,TRBV11-2,TRBJ2-3,.,CASSLDIIDTQYF,TGTGCCAGCAGCTTAGATATTATTGATACGCAGTATTTT
.,TRBV5-8,TRBJ1-1,TRBD1,CASRGTDNTEAFF,TGTGCCAGCAGAGGGACAGACAACACTGAAGCTTTCTTT
.,TRBV5-4,TRBJ2-1,TRBD2,CASSLELAGNEQFF,TGTGCCAGCAGCTTGGAACTAGCGGGCAATGAGCAGTTCTTC
.,TRBV11-2,TRBJ1-2,.,CASSSLSHTRGYTF,TGTGCCAGCAGCTCACTGTCTCATACCCGTGGCTACACCTTC
.,TRBV5-1,TRBJ1-2,.,CASSFGAAYGYTF,TGCGCCAGCAGCTTCGGAGCGGCCTATGGCTACACCTTC
.,TRBV5-6,TRBJ1-2,.,CASSLAGGYGYTF,TGTGCCAGCAGCTTGGCCGGTGGTTATGGCTACACCTTC
few,TRBV6-6,TRBJ1-5,.,CASSAQGSLNQPQHF,TGTGCCAGCAGTGCGCAGGGATCCCTCAATCAGCCCCAGCATTTT
.,TRBV7-9,TRBJ1-6,.,CASSPDRNSPLHF,TGTGCCAGCAGCCCGGACAGAAATTCACCCCTCCACTTT
.,TRBV9,TRBJ1-3,.,CASSVGRTGNTIYF,TGTGCCAGCAGCGTAGGCAGGACTGGAAACACCATATATTTT
.,TRBV6-5,TRBJ2-3,TRBD2,CASSYSGGRTDTQYF,TGTGCCAGCAGCTATAGCGGGGGCCGCACAGATACGCAGTATTTT
few,TRBV5-1,TRBJ1-3,.,CASSLGSSGNTIYF,TGCGCCAGCAGCTTGGGTAGCTCTGGAAACACCATATATTTT
.,TRBV19,TRBJ2-7,.,CASRPGHLHYEQYF,TGTGCCAGTAGACCGGGACATCTACACTACGAGCAGTACTTC
.,TRBV12-5,TRBJ1-1,.,CASGPRMNTEAFF,TGTGCTAGTGGGCCCAGAATGAACACTGAAGCTTTCTTT
few,TRBV15,TRBJ1-1,.,CATSRWGSVGNTEAFF,TGTGCCACCAGCAGATGGGGTAGCGTTGGGAACACTGAAGCTTTCTTT
few,TRBV3-1/TRBV3-2,TRBJ2-7,.,CASSLGQGPYEQYF,TGTGCCAGCAGCCTCGGGCAGGGCCCCTACGAGCAGTACTTC
.,TRBV6-5,TRBJ2-5,.,CASSSTLARETQYF,TGTGCCAGCAGTTCGACGCTAGCGAGGGAGACCCAGTACTTC